The 30 T cell receptor beta chains below all came from one sample that was sequenced in a study of CD8+CD57+ T cells in acquired aplastic anemia. Genomic DNA served as template for TCR beta VDJ and CDR3 profiling. TCRdb recomputed calls from the reads with MiXCR, one row per CDR3 protein. The sample holds around 170,000 distinct CDR3 sequences; approximately 50% are singletons and the top ten take around a tenth. The sequenced patients had an expansion of CD8+CD57+ cells seen by flow cytometry. Sequenced material: sorted CD4+, CD8+, or CD8+CD57+ T cells (not recorded which) from PBMCs. The origin of the receptors is a human donor with aplastic anemia.

This clonotype was recorded at least ten times. V and J are TRBV7-2 and TRBJ1-1; a possible D gene is TRBD1 (5 bases). Germline V gives CDR1 SGHTA, CDR2 FQGNSA. The CDR3 has 13 residues. Trimming took off 4 bases at V and 5 bases at J, with 11 bases between the two ends. CDR3 coding DNA: TGTGCCAGCAGCTCCCAGGGTAGGACTGAAGCTTTCTTT. Translating it yields CASSSQGRTEAFF.

V and J are TRBV29-1 and TRBJ1-1; D not resolved. The CDR3 has 13 residues. Looked up from germline, CDR1 is SQVTM and CDR2 is ANQGSEA. V shed 4 bases and J shed 0 bases, with 9 bases lying between them. CDR3 sequence: CSVGRIMNTEAFF. The CDR3 DNA is TGCAGCGTTGGGCGTATCATGAACACTGAAGCTTTCTTT.

V and J are TRBV15 and TRBJ2-2; 10 bases fit TRBD2. J gave up 8 bases and V 10 bases, and 13 bases lay outside the gene matches. CDR3 length equals 15 residues. Germline V CDR1 and CDR2: LNHNV, YYDKDF (reference sequence). CDR3 bases: TGTGCCAGCTCTAGCGGGAGTGTCACCTGGGGGGAGCTGTTTTTT. It is translated as CASSSGSVTWGELFF.

This clonotype was seen repeatedly, ten times or more. The chain's CDR3 is CASPGLAGGIQWEQYF. CDR3 DNA sequence: TGCGCCAGCCCGGGACTAGCGGGAGGGATACAGTGGGAGCAGTACTTC. The chain recombines TRBV4-1 with TRBJ2-7; 16 positions match TRBD2. The CDR3 is made up of 16 amino acids. Germline CDR1 and CDR2: MGHRA and YSYEKL. Trimming at V came to 8 bases and at J to 7 bases, leaving 11 bases not matched to a gene.

The CDR3 DNA reads TGTGCCATCAGTGAGTCCCCGCGGGAGGTTACCAATGAGCAGTTCTTC. It translates to CAISESPREVTNEQFF. The chain has TRBV10-3 and TRBJ2-1, with TRBD2 matching over 8 bases. V gave up 0 bases and J gave up 6 bases; unmatched junction bases: 7. Germline CDR1 ENHRY, CDR2 SYGVKD. The CDR3 is 16 amino acids.

This clonotype was observed a handful of times. This chain joins TRBV9 and TRBJ2-7; no definite D call. Germline CDR1 SGDLS, CDR2 YYNGEE. The germline V and J ends were trimmed by 3 bases and 7 bases, with 23 bases remaining between them. The CDR3 runs to 16 residues. The CDR3 region is CASSGEGITVADEQYF. The CDR3 DNA is TGTGCCAGCAGCGGGGAAGGCATAACGGTAGCAGATGAGCAGTACTTC.

This clonotype showed up just a few times. The rearrangement joins TRBV5-1 to TRBJ1-3; D gene ambiguous. The V gene's germline CDR1 is SGHRS and CDR2 YFSETQ. The CDR3 has 15 residues. The germline V and J ends were trimmed by 3 bases and 0 bases, with 10 bases remaining between them. CDR3: CASSSELGSGNTIYF. The CDR3 bases are TGCGCCAGCAGCTCCGAGTTGGGCTCTGGAAACACCATATATTTT.

This clonotype was seen more than once but under ten times. This CDR3 is CASSPGLLSGGGETQYF. In DNA form, the CDR3 reads TGTGCCAGCAGTCCTGGTCTCCTATCGGGGGGAGGGGAGACCCAGTACTTC. The rearrangement links TRBV28 to TRBJ2-5; 7 nucleotides agree with TRBD2. The ends lost 5 bases at V and 5 bases at J; junction bases unmatched: 17. The CDR3 totals 17 residues. Germline-derived CDR1 and CDR2 are MDHEN and SYDVKM.

This clonotype occurred a few times. A much larger clone lies one base from this, so it may be a read error. The chain joins TRBV19 to TRBJ1-5, with D unclear. Germline-derived CDR1 and CDR2 are LNHDA and SQIVND (reference sequence). The V gene lost 0 bases and the J gene lost 9 bases, with 6 bases spanning the gap. The CDR3 has 12 amino acids. The DNA of the CDR3 is TGTGCCAGTAGTATAGATTTTCGGCCCCAGCATTTT. This gives the protein CASSIDFRPQHF.

With respect to this clonotype: A read error may explain this, as a much larger clone is one base away. CDR3 residues: CASSLVSTNTRELFF. The CDR3 bases are TGTGCCAGCAGCTTGGTTAGCACCAACACCCGGGAGCTGTTTTTT. This sequence joins TRBV5-6 and TRBJ2-2, with D uncertain. The CDR3 runs 15 residues. Germline lookup yields CDR1 SGHDT and CDR2 YYEEEE.

The chain has TRBV30 and TRBJ1-2, with unresolved D. This CDR3 is built from 14 residues. CDR1 GTSNPN and CDR2 SVGIG come from the germline V gene (reference sequence). Trimming took off 8 bases at V and 5 bases at J, with 21 bases between the two ends. The CDR3 region has the DNA TGTGCCCGATCCTCTACGGCCGGGGAATATGGCTACACCTTC. Protein: CARSSTAGEYGYTF.

In the case of this clonotype: This clone may be a read error of a much larger clone one base away. The V gene is TRBV12-3 or TRBV12-4, the J gene TRBJ1-4, with a possible D match to TRBD1 (5 bases). CDR3 length: 14 residues. In DNA, the CDR3 is TGTACCAGCAGTTTAAGTCAGGGAGGGGAAAAACTGTTTTTT. Translating it yields CTSSLSQGGEKLFF.

The chain is built from TRBV7-1 and TRBJ2-3, with TRBD2 matching over 12 bases. TRBV7-1 is labeled an ORF, and its function is uncertain. This CDR3 is 19 amino acids long. Unmatched junction bases numbered 11, after V lost 3 bases and J lost 1 base. Here the CDR3 reads CASSSPSLAGGPRTDTQYF. DNA of the CDR3: TGTGCCAGCAGCTCCCCCAGCCTAGCGGGAGGGCCGCGCACAGATACGCAGTATTTT.

This clonotype occurred a few times. The V gene is TRBV24-1, the J gene TRBJ2-3, with TRBD1 matching over 7 bases. Trimming cost V 6 bases and J 4 bases; bases outside gene matches: 9. The CDR3 is 15 residues long. Germline CDR1 is KGHDR and CDR2 is SFDVKD. DNA of the CDR3: TGTGCCACCAGTCATCCGGCCCAGGGGGCAGATACGCAGTATTTT. Translation gives CATSHPAQGADTQYF.

In its sample, this clonotype was seen a few times. This rearrangement joins TRBV7-9 to TRBJ1-1; tentatively, D is TRBD1 (6 bases). Germline V gives CDR1 SEHNR, CDR2 FQNEAQ (reference sequence). V was shortened by 5 bases and J by 3 bases, with 7 bases between the two germline ends. The CDR3 loop spans 12 amino acids. The CDR3 DNA reads TGTGCCAGCAGCAAGGGGGACACTGAAGCTTTCTTT. It encodes CASSKGDTEAFF.

Turning to this clonotype: Possible read error: a much larger clone is one base away. The rearrangement joins TRBV6-5 to TRBJ2-7, with no clear D. Germline CDR1 MNHEY, CDR2 SVGAGI. The CDR3 extends over 14 amino acids. CDR3 in amino acids: CASSYSWQNYERYF. The DNA of the CDR3 is TGTGCCAGCAGTTACTCGTGGCAGAACTACGAGCGGTACTTC.

The chain has TRBV29-1 and TRBJ2-7, with 7 bases matching TRBD2. The CDR3 totals 13 residues. Germline V gene lookup returns CDR1 SQVTM and CDR2 ANQGSEA. Trimming at V came to 1 base and at J to 2 bases, leaving 2 bases not matched to a gene. CDR3 sequence: CSVEGGSAYEQYF. CDR3 nucleotides: TGCAGCGTTGAAGGCGGGAGCGCCTACGAGCAGTACTTC.

In its sample, this clonotype was seen many times. The V and J genes are TRBV4-3 and TRBJ1-1; D remains ambiguous. Germline values: CDR1 LGHNA, CDR2 YSLEER. The length of the CDR3 is 14 residues. Trimming removed 0 bases from V and 3 bases from J, with 8 bases in between. Here the CDR3 reads CASSQDSGDTEAFF. CDR3 in DNA: TGCGCCAGCAGCCAAGATAGCGGGGACACTGAAGCTTTCTTT.

This clonotype was recorded a few times. This chain links TRBV10-3 with TRBJ2-2, with a possible D match to TRBD1 (5 bases). V dropped 0 bases and J dropped 0 bases, with 8 bases sitting between them. Germline CDR1 is ENHRY and CDR2 is SYGVKD. The CDR3 loop spans 16 amino acids. This chain's CDR3 is CAISESAGSNTGELFF. The CDR3, as DNA: TGTGCCATCAGTGAGTCGGCAGGGTCGAACACCGGGGAGCTGTTTTTT.

This clonotype was counted at least ten times. The V call is TRBV20-1, the J call TRBJ1-1; D is uncertain. CDR1 and CDR2 (germline): DFQATT, SNEGSKA (reference sequence). Trimming cost V 1 base and J 3 bases, with 9 bases left between them. The length of the CDR3 is 13 residues. This CDR3 reads CSARAFLDTEAFF. The CDR3 DNA is TGCAGTGCTAGAGCATTTTTGGACACTGAAGCTTTCTTT.

The gene calls are TRBV7-9 and TRBJ2-7; 7 bases fit TRBD2. Germline V gives CDR1 SEHNR, CDR2 FQNEAQ (reference sequence). V shed 2 bases, J shed 3 bases, and the junction held 7 bases outside the gene matches. This CDR3 contains 15 residues. The CDR3 bases are TGTGCCAGCAGCTTAAGTCTGGGGGACTACTACGAGCAGTACTTC. Its translation is CASSLSLGDYYEQYF.

The chain is built from TRBV9 and TRBJ1-5, with TRBD1 matching 10 bases. Germline CDR1 reads SGDLS; CDR2 reads YYNGEE. The CDR3 runs to 15 residues. Unmatched junction bases numbered 5, after V lost 4 bases and J lost 4 bases. As DNA, the CDR3 is TGTGCCAGCAGCCCGCCGGGACAGGGGAATCAGCCCCAGCATTTT. This gives the protein CASSPPGQGNQPQHF.

This clonotype has a count of ten or more. V usage is TRBV20-1 and J usage is TRBJ1-1; the D is unclear. Germline-derived CDR1 and CDR2 are DFQATT and SNEGSKA (reference sequence). Between the trimmed V and J ends, which lost 6 bases and 5 bases, there was a span of 13 bases. CDR3 length: 12 amino acids. CDR3 region: CSAGQIGTEAFF. The CDR3 nucleotides read TGCAGTGCAGGGCAGATCGGAACTGAAGCTTTCTTT.

The V gene is TRBV7-6, the J gene TRBJ2-5; perhaps TRBD1 as D (6 bases). V was shortened by 8 bases and J by 1 base, with 17 bases between the two germline ends. Germline V gene lookup returns CDR1 SGHVS and CDR2 FNYEAQ. The length of the CDR3 is 15 residues. Here the CDR3 DNA reads TGTGCCAGCTCGCAGGACGGGACACTCCAAGAGACCCAGTACTTC. This gives the protein CASSQDGTLQETQYF. Variable domain in full (rest from reference TRBV7-6 and TRBJ2-5): GAGVSQSPRYKVTKRGQDVALRCDPISGHVSLYWYRQALGQGPEFLTYFNYEAQQDKSGLPNDRFSAERPEGSISTLTIQRTEQRDSAMYRCASSQDGTLQETQYFGPGTRLLVL.

This chain connects TRBV2 to TRBJ2-7; 7 positions match TRBD1. Germline V gene lookup returns CDR1 SNHLY and CDR2 FYNNEI. This CDR3 has 13 amino acids. V lost 6 bases and J lost 2; bases outside the gene matches: 4. The CDR3 reads CASRRQGAYEQYF. CDR3 coding DNA: TGTGCCAGCAGGAGGCAGGGGGCCTACGAGCAGTACTTC.

This clonotype appeared a few times. The chain couples TRBV20-1 to TRBJ1-1; D is unresolved. This CDR3 has 13 residues. The ends were cut back, 5 bases at V and 4 bases at J, with 14 bases in the middle. CDR1 is DFQATT, CDR2 SNEGSKA, per germline (reference sequence). The CDR3 sequence is CSAPYMAGTEAFF. Here the CDR3 DNA reads TGCAGTGCTCCTTATATGGCGGGCACTGAAGCTTTCTTT.

This clonotype appeared many times. The chain is built from TRBV10-3 and TRBJ1-1, with 7 nucleotides matching TRBD1. V shed 5 bases and J 1 base; nucleotides not matched to a gene: 4. Germline V gives CDR1 ENHRY, CDR2 SYGVKD. The CDR3 sequence is 14 residues long. In DNA form, the CDR3 reads TGTGCCATCAGTTTCACAGGGGAGAACACTGAAGCTTTCTTT. Its protein is CAISFTGENTEAFF.

Worth noting for this clonotype: Being one base from a much bigger clone, this may be a read error. The chain recombines TRBV5-8 with TRBJ1-3; D uncertain. The CDR3 runs to 14 residues. CDR1 is SGHTS and CDR2 is YDEGEE in the germline V gene. The CDR3 sequence is CASRTRGTGNAIYF. For the CDR3, the DNA is TGTGCCAGCCGGACCCGGGGAACGGGAAACGCCATATATTTT.

This clonotype showed up just a few times. The chain couples TRBV2 to TRBJ1-6; unclear D gene. This CDR3 has 17 amino acids. Trimming removed 0 bases from V and 1 base from J, with 10 bases in between. Germline CDR1 SNHLY, CDR2 FYNNEI. The CDR3 DNA reads as TGTGCCAGCAGTGAAGCTGGGCCGGGGTCCTATAATTCACCCCTCCACTTT. Protein sequence: CASSEAGPGSYNSPLHF.

V usage is TRBV2 and J usage is TRBJ2-5; 7 positions match TRBD1. The germline V gene has CDR1 SNHLY and CDR2 FYNNEI. CDR3 length: 12 residues. The trim removed 11 bases at V and 0 bases at J, leaving 3 bases unmatched. The CDR3 nucleotides read TGTGCCCGAGGACAGGACCAAGAGACCCAGTACTTC. Its translation is CARGQDQETQYF.